This T cell receptor beta chain stems from a study of shared clonotypes between healthy human individuals. CD45RO-negative, CCR7-selected cells formed the naive CD8 fraction, which excluded terminally differentiated effector memory CD45RA+ cells. Some clones are missing from TCRdb's copy, which holds only in-frame ones; the method was immunoSEQ multiplex PCR. This table holds over 2 million clones, about 95% found once. CDR1 and CDR2 from the germline V gene are SEHNR and FQNEAQ (reference sequence). This CDR3 spans 16 amino acids. The V end was cut by 5 bases, the J end by 3 bases, with 14 bases between. This clone was found a few times.

The sequence was collected from a man aged 18-30 years in good health. The genes are TRBV7-9 and TRBJ2-6; D perhaps matches TRBD1 (6 bases). The sequenced sample was naive CD8+ T cells sorted from blood. DNA of the CDR3: TGTGCCAGCAGCCCTCACTCAGGGGTTGGGGCCAACGTCCTGACTTTC. As protein: CASSPHSGVGANVLTF.